Below, 20 T cell receptor beta chains from the same sample are listed, as sequenced in a study of OX40 agonist ivuxolimab in advanced cancers. Sequenced by immunoSEQ multiplex PCR; TCRdb stores in-frame clones only, minus some. The sample consists of about 39,000 clones, approximately 90% of them appearing once. This sample comprised CD4+ or CD8+ T cells sorted from blood, obtained in a trial of the OX40 agonist ivuxolimab. These receptors originate from an adult with an advanced solid tumor such as melanoma, head and neck, liver or kidney cancer.

This rearrangement joins TRBV4-1 to TRBJ2-1; 13 nucleotides match TRBD2. The CDR3 is 17 residues long. Germline CDR1 reads MGHRA; CDR2 reads YSYEKL. J lost 3 bases, V lost 1 base, and 3 bases had no gene match. The CDR3 region has the DNA TGCGCCAGCAGCCAAGGACTAGCGGGAGGACTCTACAATGAGCAGTTCTTC. Amino acid sequence: CASSQGLAGGLYNEQFF.

V usage is TRBV28 and J usage is TRBJ2-7; a possible D gene is TRBD2 (5 bases). V lost 5 bases and J lost 2, with 10 bases in between. The CDR3 is 13 residues long. Germline V gene sequence: CDR1 MDHEN, CDR2 SYDVKM. This CDR3 reads CASSNTSPYEQYF. The CDR3 nucleotides read TGTGCCAGCAGTAACACTAGTCCCTACGAGCAGTACTTC.

The V and J genes are TRBV6-1 and TRBJ2-1; D is unresolved. The CDR3 consists of 11 residues. Trimming took off 2 bases at V and 8 bases at J, with 4 bases between the two ends. Germline V lookup: CDR1 MNHNS, CDR2 SASEGT. CDR3 residues: CASSEIYEQFF. For the CDR3, the DNA is TGTGCCAGCAGTGAAATATATGAGCAGTTCTTC.

This clone was detected only once. This sequence joins TRBV4-3 and TRBJ2-7; 8 positions agree with TRBD1. From germline, CDR1 is LGHNA and CDR2 YSLEER. The CDR3 consists of 15 residues. The V segment lost 1 base and the J segment 3 bases; nucleotides outside the gene matches: 5. As DNA, the CDR3 is TGCGCCAGCAGCCAAGTAATCACAGGGGGCTACGAGCAGTACTTC. This codes for CASSQVITGGYEQYF.

The rearrangement uses TRBV29-1 and TRBJ2-7; the D call may be TRBD1 or TRBD2 (5 bases each). CDR3 size: 15 residues. Germline values: CDR1 SQVTM, CDR2 ANQGSEA. The V end lost 5 bases, the J end lost 5 bases, and 22 bases lay between the germline ends. CDR3 loop: CSVSGSRGTGDEQYF. The CDR3 DNA follows: TGCAGCGTTTCGGGGTCCCGAGGGACCGGGGACGAGCAGTACTTC.

The genes are TRBV27 and TRBJ2-2, with a possible D match to TRBD1 (6 bases). CDR3 length: 13 amino acids. Trimming left V 10 bases short and J 2 bases short, with 11 bases between. Germline CDR1 reads MNHEY; CDR2 reads SMNVEV (reference sequence). The CDR3 spells CATSDRNTGELFF. CDR3 sequence (DNA): TGTGCCACCTCGGACAGAAACACCGGGGAGCTGTTTTTT.

The chain uses TRBV19 and TRBJ1-1, with D possibly matching TRBD1 (6 bases). CDR3 length: 13 amino acids. With 3 bases removed from V and 6 bases from J, the gap between germline ends came to 11 bases. CDR1 and CDR2 (germline): LNHDA, SQIVND (reference sequence). CDR3 amino acids: CASSINTGPEAFF. In DNA form, the CDR3 reads TGTGCCAGTAGTATCAATACAGGGCCTGAAGCTTTCTTT. The variable domain in full, completed from reference TRBV19 and TRBJ1-1, reads DGGITQSPKYLFRKEGQNVTLSCEQNLNHDAMYWYRQDPGQGLRLIYYSQIVNDFQKGDIAEGYSVSREKKESFPLTVTSAQKNPTAFYLCASSINTGPEAFFGQGTRLTVV.

This sequence joins TRBV4-1 and TRBJ2-7, with D unclear. CDR1 MGHRA and CDR2 YSYEKL come from the germline V gene. The V end was cut by 1 base, the J end by 6 bases, with 16 bases between. This CDR3 comprises 15 residues. For the CDR3, the DNA is TGCGCCAGCAGCCAAGCGGGTTTAGACAACCCCGAGCAGTACTTC. It specifies CASSQAGLDNPEQYF.

This chain links TRBV15 with TRBJ2-7; TRBD1 matches 8 bases. Germline assignment: CDR1 LNHNV and CDR2 YYDKDF (reference sequence). The V segment lost 5 bases and the J segment 6 bases; nucleotides outside the gene matches: 9. The CDR3 sequence is 14 residues long. CDR3 region: CATSRGTGDAEQYF. The CDR3 coding sequence is TGTGCCACCAGCCGAGGGACAGGTGATGCCGAGCAGTACTTC.

The CDR3 sequence: CASSSDSFPNEQFF. The CDR3 coding sequence is TGTGCCAGCAGCTCAGACAGTTTCCCCAATGAGCAGTTCTTC. The chain links TRBV7-9 to TRBJ2-1, with D maybe TRBD1 (5 bases). Germline V gives CDR1 SEHNR, CDR2 FQNEAQ (reference sequence). The CDR3 spans 14 residues. Trimming took 4 bases from V and 6 from J, leaving 13 bases between them.

The V gene is TRBV11-2, the J gene TRBJ2-7; 7 nucleotides line up with TRBD1. Germline CDR1 and CDR2: SGHAT and FQNNGV. The CDR3 runs 17 residues. Trimming at V came to 0 bases and at J to 6 bases, leaving 14 bases not matched to a gene. Here the CDR3 reads CASSLDLSGTVYREQYF. CDR3 in DNA: TGTGCCAGCAGCTTAGATCTGTCCGGGACAGTTTATCGCGAGCAGTACTTC.

J is TRBJ1-1 and V is TRBV6-6; tentative D call: TRBD1 (5 bases). Trimming took off 5 bases at V and 0 bases at J, with 10 bases between the two ends. The CDR3 runs 14 residues. In germline, CDR1 is MNHNY, CDR2 SVGAGI (reference sequence). CDR3 sequence reads: CASSPRQMNTEAFF. The CDR3 DNA reads TGTGCCAGCAGTCCTCGACAGATGAACACTGAAGCTTTCTTT.

This clone occurred a few times. Other DNA sequences in this sample translate to the same CDR3. The V gene is TRBV9, the J gene TRBJ2-7, with TRBD1 as a possible D gene (5 bases). Trimming left V 0 bases short and J 1 base short, with 8 bases between. The length of the CDR3 is 14 residues. Germline assignment: CDR1 SGDLS and CDR2 YYNGEE. CDR3 nucleotides: TGTGCCAGCAGCGTAGTTCCAGGGTCCTACGAGCAGTACTTC. It encodes CASSVVPGSYEQYF.

V is TRBV14 and J is TRBJ2-7; a possible D gene is TRBD1 (6 bases). CDR3 length: 15 amino acids. The germline V and J ends were trimmed by 0 bases and 5 bases, with 14 bases remaining between them. Looked up from germline, CDR1 is SGHDN and CDR2 is FVKESK. The CDR3 region has the DNA TGTGCCAGCAGCCAAGATGAACAGGGAACCCACGAGCAGTACTTC. Amino acid sequence: CASSQDEQGTHEQYF.

The genes are TRBV4-1 and TRBJ2-1; 16 nucleotides agree with TRBD2. The CDR3 runs to 20 residues. Losses at the gene ends were 5 bases for V and 0 bases for J; bases not matched to a gene: 10. CDR1 MGHRA and CDR2 YSYEKL come from the germline V gene. The CDR3 DNA follows: TGCGCCAGCAGCGCCTCGGGACTAGCGGGAGGGTCGAGCTCCTACAATGAGCAGTTCTTC. Protein product: CASSASGLAGGSSSYNEQFF.

The DNA of the CDR3 is TGTGCCAGTAGCCATGGGACTTTGAGCTCCTACGAGCAGTACTTC. This encodes CASSHGTLSSYEQYF. V gene TRBV19 combines with J gene TRBJ2-7; TRBD2 might be the D (6 bases). The V gene lost 6 bases and the J gene lost 0 bases, with 15 bases spanning the gap. CDR1 is LNHDA, CDR2 SQIVND, per germline (reference sequence). The CDR3 is 15 residues long.

In this sample, this clone turned up once. This chain uses TRBV30 with TRBJ2-1; possibly TRBD1 for D (6 bases). The V and J ends lost 5 bases and 3 bases respectively, with 11 bases between them. The CDR3 extends over 13 amino acids. The germline V gene encodes CDR1 GTSNPN and CDR2 SVGIG (reference sequence). In nucleotides, the CDR3 is TGTGCCTGGGGGGGCGGAGACTACAATGAGCAGTTCTTC. Amino acid sequence: CAWGGGDYNEQFF.

The rearrangement links TRBV6-6 to TRBJ2-1, with TRBD2 matching over 9 bases. The CDR3 is made up of 12 amino acids. CDR1 and CDR2 (germline): MNHNY, SVGAGI (reference sequence). V lost 6 bases and J lost 8; bases outside the gene matches: 2. CDR3 sequence reads: CASRGLADEQFF. In DNA form, the CDR3 reads TGTGCCAGCAGGGGACTAGCCGATGAGCAGTTCTTC.

V gene TRBV9 combines with J gene TRBJ2-1; D is possibly TRBD2 (6 bases). CDR3 length equals 14 residues. The germline gives CDR1 SGDLS, CDR2 YYNGEE. The V gene lost 2 bases and the J gene lost 8 bases, with 14 bases spanning the gap. CDR3 region: CASSVRDRLDEQFF. DNA of the CDR3: TGTGCCAGCAGCGTGCGGGATCGATTGGATGAGCAGTTCTTC.

The rearrangement links TRBV28 to TRBJ2-7; possibly TRBD1 for D (8 bases). Germline-derived CDR1 and CDR2 are MDHEN and SYDVKM. Trimming stripped 4 bases from V and 6 bases from J, with 16 bases between. There are 14 residues in the CDR3. The CDR3 sequence is CASSYRGGFAEQYF. The CDR3 DNA follows: TGTGCCAGCAGTTACAGGGGGGGATTCGCCGAGCAGTACTTC. Using reference TRBV28 and TRBJ2-7 for the parts outside the CDR3, the full variable domain is DVKVTQSSRYLVKRTGEKVFLECVQDMDHENMFWYRQDPGLGLRLIYFSYDVKMKEKGDIPEGYSVSREKKERFSLILESASTNQTSMYLCASSYRGGFAEQYFGPGTRLTVT.